The 17 T cell receptor beta chains in this list originate from one sample, sequenced in a study of blood T cell repertoires in COVID-19. The table came from immunoSEQ multiplex PCR; TCRdb's copy has only in-frame clones and leaves some out. This table has roughly 190,000 clones, roughly 90% appearing once. The sequencing sample was made of PBMCs or T cells enriched from blood (not recorded which). The receptors come from a woman aged 25 to 39 who had recovered from COVID-19.

The chain links TRBV21-1 to TRBJ1-5. TRBV21-1 is listed as a pseudogene. This CDR3 is 17 amino acids long. This CDR3 reads CASSKVRGVGSNQPQHF. Written as DNA, the CDR3 is TGTGCCAGCAGCAAAGTACGGGGGGTCGGTAGCAATCAGCCCCAGCATTTT.

The count of this clone is one. The rearrangement joins TRBV19 to TRBJ2-7; a weak D match, TRBD1 (5 bases). The CDR3 runs 14 residues. V was clipped by 3 bases and J by 0 bases, with 9 bases between them. CDR1 is LNHDA and CDR2 is SQIVND in the germline V gene (reference sequence). CDR3 DNA: TGTGCCAGTAGTATTAAAGGGGACTCCTACGAGCAGTACTTC. Its translation is CASSIKGDSYEQYF.

This chain uses TRBV7-2 with TRBJ1-5, with TRBD1 matching over 9 bases. The CDR3 is 15 residues long. Trimming at V came to 0 bases and at J to 7 bases, leaving 4 bases not matched to a gene. CDR1 is SGHTA and CDR2 is FQGNSA in the germline V gene. The CDR3 loop is CASSLAGQGSQPQHF. In DNA form, the CDR3 reads TGTGCCAGCAGCTTAGCGGGACAGGGTAGCCAGCCCCAGCATTTT.

The rearrangement joins TRBV13 to TRBJ2-1; 8 bases align to TRBD2. The length of the CDR3 is 15 residues. Germline V gene lookup returns CDR1 PRHDT and CDR2 FYEKMQ (reference sequence). The junction had 10 bases not matched to a gene; V was cut back by 7 bases and J by 5 bases. This CDR3 reads CASNEAGVGNNEQFF. In DNA form, the CDR3 reads TGTGCCAGCAACGAAGCGGGAGTTGGGAACAATGAGCAGTTCTTC.

The chain links TRBV5-8 to TRBJ1-6, with D possibly matching TRBD1 (6 bases). The CDR3 is 14 amino acids. Germline values: CDR1 SGHTS, CDR2 YDEGEE. V was trimmed by 4 bases and J by 8 bases, leaving 13 bases between them. The CDR3 DNA follows: TGTGCCAGCAGCCGATCAGGGGCCGATTCACCCCTCCACTTT. It is translated as CASSRSGADSPLHF.

Here the CDR3 DNA reads TGTGCCAGCAGCCCGCTACAGGGAAACACCATATATTTT. This translates into CASSPLQGNTIYF. The rearrangement links TRBV7-2 to TRBJ1-3; D call uncertain. In germline, CDR1 is SGHTA, CDR2 FQGNSA. The CDR3 runs to 13 residues. V was clipped by 5 bases and J by 4 bases, with 9 bases between them. The full variable domain, in which reference TRBV7-2 and TRBJ1-3 provide the parts outside the CDR3, is GAGVSQSPSNKVTEKGKDVELRCDPISGHTALYWYRQSLGQGLEFLIYFQGNSAPDKSGLPSDRFSAERTGGSVSTLTIQRTQQEDSAVYLCASSPLQGNTIYFGEGSWLTVV.

This chain uses TRBV6-2 or TRBV6-3 with TRBJ2-7; D is possibly TRBD2 (6 bases). The germline V gene encodes CDR1 MNHEY and CDR2 SVGEGT. V was pared by 7 bases and J by 2 bases, with 15 bases between. The CDR3 loop spans 14 amino acids. The CDR3 region is CASTPVEGAYEQYF. As DNA, the CDR3 is TGTGCCAGCACCCCGGTGGAGGGTGCCTACGAGCAGTACTTC.

The chain is built from TRBV10-3 and TRBJ2-7, with D maybe TRBD1 (6 bases). There are 13 residues in the CDR3. The germline V gene encodes CDR1 ENHRY and CDR2 SYGVKD. Trimming stripped 4 bases from V and 2 bases from J, with 9 bases between. For the CDR3, the DNA is TGTGCCATCAGTGGGGGACAAGCCTACGAGCAGTACTTC. Translated: CAISGGQAYEQYF.

J is TRBJ2-5 and V is TRBV24-1; TRBD2 matches at 12 bases. The CDR3 contains 18 residues. CDR1 is KGHDR, CDR2 SFDVKD, per germline. J was trimmed by 5 bases and V by 3 bases; bases with no gene match: 12. In DNA, the CDR3 is TGTGCCACCAGTGATCCCCGACTAGCGGGAGCGTTCGGGGAGACCCAGTACTTC. It encodes CATSDPRLAGAFGETQYF.

The V gene is TRBV24-1, the J gene TRBJ2-1; 13 positions agree with TRBD2. This CDR3 has 18 residues. The J segment lost 3 bases and the V segment lost 5 bases, leaving 9 bases of the junction unmatched. In germline, CDR1 is KGHDR, CDR2 SFDVKD. For the CDR3, the DNA is TGTGCCACCAGTGGTACCCAGGGGACTAGCGGGATCTACAATGAGCAGTTCTTC. Protein sequence: CATSGTQGTSGIYNEQFF.

This clone was seen a handful of times. The V gene is TRBV24-1, the J gene TRBJ2-1; TRBD2 agrees at 11 bases. Trimming removed 4 bases from V and 8 bases from J; junction bases left unmatched: 9. CDR3 length: 16 amino acids. In germline, CDR1 is KGHDR, CDR2 SFDVKD. The CDR3: CATSDTLAGGRDEQFF. The CDR3 DNA is TGTGCCACCAGTGACACCTTAGCGGGAGGGCGGGATGAGCAGTTCTTC.

J is TRBJ1-1 and V is TRBV10-3, with TRBD1 matching 7 bases. Germline lookup yields CDR1 ENHRY and CDR2 SYGVKD. V dropped 7 bases and J dropped 0; count of bases not matched to a gene: 5. The CDR3 runs 14 residues. This CDR3 is CAITETGVNTEAFF. CDR3 nucleotide sequence: TGTGCCATCACCGAAACAGGGGTGAACACTGAAGCTTTCTTT.

The rearrangement links TRBV30 to TRBJ2-3, with a tentative D call TRBD1 (5 bases). The CDR3 has 14 amino acids. The germline gives CDR1 GTSNPN, CDR2 SVGIG (reference sequence). Trimming stripped 7 bases from V and 1 base from J, with 15 bases between. The CDR3 DNA reads TGTGCCTCTCTTGGGGCAGTCCGCACAGATACGCAGTATTTT. Translating gives CASLGAVRTDTQYF.

The rearrangement uses TRBV7-9 and TRBJ1-1; D may be TRBD1 (6 bases). The germline V gene encodes CDR1 SEHNR and CDR2 FQNEAQ (reference sequence). V was shortened by 11 bases and J by 0 bases, with 10 bases between the two germline ends. The CDR3 extends over 12 amino acids. In DNA, the CDR3 is TGTGCCCCCGAGGGGGTGAACACTGAAGCTTTCTTT. It codes for CAPEGVNTEAFF.

The chain combines TRBV5-8 with TRBJ2-2; 10 nucleotides align to TRBD1. The CDR3 runs to 16 residues. Losses at the gene ends were 0 bases for V and 6 bases for J; bases not matched to a gene: 5. The germline gives CDR1 SGHTS, CDR2 YDEGEE. The CDR3, as DNA: TGTGCCAGCAGCTTGGGACAGGGGGCTTGGGCCGGGGAGCTGTTTTTT. Translating gives CASSLGQGAWAGELFF.

V is TRBV19 and J is TRBJ1-5, with D perhaps TRBD1 (5 bases). The V end lost 6 bases, the J end lost 0 bases, and 12 bases lay between the germline ends. Germline V gene data show CDR1 as LNHDA and CDR2 as SQIVND (reference sequence). The CDR3 sequence is 15 residues long. The CDR3 here is CASRLMTASNQPQHF. The CDR3 region has the DNA TGTGCCAGTAGATTAATGACAGCTAGCAATCAGCCCCAGCATTTT. The entire variable domain, with the rest obtained from reference TRBV19 and TRBJ1-5, is as follows: DGGITQSPKYLFRKEGQNVTLSCEQNLNHDAMYWYRQDPGQGLRLIYYSQIVNDFQKGDIAEGYSVSREKKESFPLTVTSAQKNPTAFYLCASRLMTASNQPQHFGDGTRLSIL.

The chain has TRBV13 and TRBJ1-5; the match to TRBD1 covers 8 bases. This CDR3 is built from 19 residues. Germline CDR1 and CDR2: PRHDT and FYEKMQ (reference sequence). V dropped 3 bases and J dropped 2; count of bases not matched to a gene: 15. CDR3 sequence reads: CASSFGGRGQRGRNQPQHF. The CDR3 DNA reads as TGTGCCAGCAGCTTCGGGGGCAGGGGGCAGAGGGGGCGCAATCAGCCCCAGCATTTT.